The T cell receptor (beta chain) described here comes from a study of shared clonotypes between healthy human individuals. Study-wide context: Donors consisted of two women and three men between 18 and 49.

Clones were sequenced by immunoSEQ multiplex PCR, and TCRdb holds only the in-frame ones, with some missing. The sample shows some 2,000,000 clones, more than 90% of them seen only once. CDR1 GTSNPN and CDR2 SVGIG come from the germline V gene (reference sequence). Trimming cost V 0 bases and J 1 base, with 19 bases left between them. This CDR3 contains 18 residues. This chain connects TRBV30 to TRBJ1-5; D uncertain. This clonotype was obtained from a man between 18 and 29 years old in good health. Sequencing used naive CD4+ T cells sorted from blood. The sample's subset: CD45RA+ positively selected. CDR3 nucleotide sequence: TGTGCCTGGAGTGTATACCTTACGGCGGACGTCAGCAATCAGCCCCAGCATTTT. The encoded protein is CAWSVYLTADVSNQPQHF.